This note documents a single TCR beta chain sequence. The length of the CDR3 is 15 residues. Trimming at V came to 4 bases and at J to 4 bases, leaving 9 bases not matched to a gene. In germline, CDR1 is LGHNA, CDR2 YSLEER. This entry is derived from a study of T-cell memory formation after mild COVID-19. TCRdb reprocessed the 5' RACE reads with MiXCR, giving one entry per CDR3 protein. The top ten clones hold 22% of a sample with about 240,000 distinct CDR3 sequences, roughly a tenth of them seen once. The chain couples TRBV4-3 to TRBJ1-2; 7 bases line up with TRBD1. The source of this sequence is a man aged 18 to 29 who had mild COVID-19 (a few samples of this study predate the infection). Cell type and time point are not known. Specimen: PBMCs or a T cell subset sorted from them (not recorded which). DNA of the CDR3: TGCGCCAGCAGCCCTAACGACAGGGATGGCTATGGCTACACCTTC. It is translated as CASSPNDRDGYGYTF.